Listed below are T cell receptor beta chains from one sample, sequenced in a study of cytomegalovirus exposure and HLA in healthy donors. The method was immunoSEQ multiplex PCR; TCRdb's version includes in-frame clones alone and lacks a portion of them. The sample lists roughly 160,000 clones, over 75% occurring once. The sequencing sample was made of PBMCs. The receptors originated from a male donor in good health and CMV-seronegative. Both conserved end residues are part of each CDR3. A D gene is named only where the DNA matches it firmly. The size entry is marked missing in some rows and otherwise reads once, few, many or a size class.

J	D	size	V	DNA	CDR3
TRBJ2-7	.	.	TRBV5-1	TGCGCCAGCAGCTTACAGAGCTCCTACGAGCAGTACTTC	CASSLQSSYEQYF
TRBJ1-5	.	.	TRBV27	TGTGCCAGCAGTTTTCTACCCGGTGGGTCAGGGGATCAGCCCCAGCATTTT	CASSFLPGGSGDQPQHF
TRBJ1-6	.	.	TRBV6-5	TGTGCCAGCAGTTACCAGGCCGGAGGCGGGAATTCACCCCTCCACTTT	CASSYQAGGGNSPLHF
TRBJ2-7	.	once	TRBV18	TGTGCCAGCTCACCACCGCACGACAACTACGAGCAGTACTTC	CASSPPHDNYEQYF
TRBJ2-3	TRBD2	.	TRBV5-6	TGTGCCAGCAGCCACAGACTAGCGGGGAACACAGATACGCAGTATTTT	CASSHRLAGNTDTQYF
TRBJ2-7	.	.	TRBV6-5	TGTGCCAGCAGGCTTTTCGACAGCTACGAGCAGTACTTC	CASRLFDSYEQYF
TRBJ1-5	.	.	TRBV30	TGTGCCTGGAGAGACAGTTTAAATCAGCCCCAGCATTTT	CAWRDSLNQPQHF
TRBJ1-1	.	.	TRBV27	TGTGCCAGCAGTTTATGGCTGAACACTGAAGCTTTCTTT	CASSLWLNTEAFF
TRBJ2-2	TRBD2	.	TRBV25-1	TGTGCCAGCACCGGGACTAGCGGGAACGGGGAGCTGTTTTTT	CASTGTSGNGELFF
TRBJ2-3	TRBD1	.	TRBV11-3	TGTGCCAGCAGTGACAGGGGCCAGCCGGAGGGGCAGTATTTT	CASSDRGQPEGQYF
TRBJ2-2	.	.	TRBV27	TGTGCCAGCAACAAGGGACTGGTGCCGAACACCGGGGAGCTGTTTTTT	CASNKGLVPNTGELFF
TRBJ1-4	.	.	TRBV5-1	TGCGCCAGCAGCTTGGAGACAGCGGGGAAACTGTTTTTT	CASSLETAGKLFF
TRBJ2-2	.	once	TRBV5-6	TGTGCCAGCAGCTTGGTGGAGACCGGGGAGCTGTTTTTT	CASSLVETGELFF
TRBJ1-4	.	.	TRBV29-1	TGCAGCGTCGACACAGGGACAACTAATGAAAAACTGTTTTTT	CSVDTGTTNEKLFF
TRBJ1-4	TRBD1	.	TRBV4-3	TGCGCCAGCAGCCAGGAGGGGGCTTCAGGGTCAGGAGAAAAACTGTTTTTT	CASSQEGASGSGEKLFF
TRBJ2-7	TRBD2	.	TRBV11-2	TGTGCCAGCAGCTCTCGGGGGGATAAGAACGAGCAGTACTTC	CASSSRGDKNEQYF
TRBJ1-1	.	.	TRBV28	TGTGCCAGCACGCTACCCGGGAGGACAGCTCGTGAAGCTTTCTTT	CASTLPGRTAREAFF
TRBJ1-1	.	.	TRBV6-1	TGTGCCAGCAGTGAAGCGCTTCGGGTAGCTGAAGCTTTCTTT	CASSEALRVAEAFF
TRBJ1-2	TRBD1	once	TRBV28	TGTGCCAGCAGCCCTAATATTTACAGGGGTGGCTACACCTTC	CASSPNIYRGGYTF
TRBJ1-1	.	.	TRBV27	TGTGCCAGCAGAGCGAACACTGAAGCTTTCTTT	CASRANTEAFF
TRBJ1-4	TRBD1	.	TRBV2	TGTGCCAGCAGTGGGTTGGGACAGGTTAATGAAAAACTGTTTTTT	CASSGLGQVNEKLFF
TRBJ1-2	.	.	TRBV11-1	TGTGCCAGCAGCTTTAAGGGGACTAACTATGGCTACACCTTC	CASSFKGTNYGYTF
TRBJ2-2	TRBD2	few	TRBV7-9	TGTGCCAGCACCGGGGGGATGAACACCGGGGAGCTGTTTTTT	CASTGGMNTGELFF
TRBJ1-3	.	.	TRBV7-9	TGTGCCAGCAGCTTTCAGAACACGCCTGGAAACACCATATATTTT	CASSFQNTPGNTIYF
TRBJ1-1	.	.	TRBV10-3	TGTGCCATCAGTGAGTCCGAGGGAACTGAAGCTTTCTTT	CAISESEGTEAFF
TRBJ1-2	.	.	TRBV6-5	TGTGCCAGCAGTTCCCCGGGACTCCTTGGAAACTATGGCTACACCTTC	CASSSPGLLGNYGYTF
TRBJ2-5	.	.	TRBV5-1	TGCGCCAGCAGCTTGGCCTCCCGAGAGACCCAGTACTTC	CASSLASRETQYF
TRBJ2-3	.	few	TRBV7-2	TGTGCCAGCAGCTCGCGACAGGTCACAGATACGCAGTATTTT	CASSSRQVTDTQYF
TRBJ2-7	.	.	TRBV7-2	TGTGCCAGCAGCTTCGGTGGAGAGAACTACGAGCAGTACTTC	CASSFGGENYEQYF
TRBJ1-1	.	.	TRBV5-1	TGCGCCAGCAGCCCGAGCGTAAGGGGCACTGAAGCTTTCTTT	CASSPSVRGTEAFF
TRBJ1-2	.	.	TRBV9	TGTGCCAGCAGCGTAGCTACGGGGGGACTCTATGGCTACACCTTC	CASSVATGGLYGYTF
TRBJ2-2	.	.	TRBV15	TGTGCCACCGCGTCACTTAGAGGCGGGGAGCTGTTTTTT	CATASLRGGELFF
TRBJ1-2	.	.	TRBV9	TGTGCCAGCAGCGTAGGTGGCAGGGAGGCATTCTATGGCTACACCTTC	CASSVGGREAFYGYTF
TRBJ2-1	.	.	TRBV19	TGTGCCAGTAGAAGTATAAGAGGGGGACCCTACAATGAGCAGTTCTTC	CASRSIRGGPYNEQFF
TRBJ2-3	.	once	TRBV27	TGTGCCAGCAGTTTATCGGTCCGGGGAGGTATCAGCACAGATACGCAGTATTTT	CASSLSVRGGISTDTQYF
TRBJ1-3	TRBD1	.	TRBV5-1	TGCGCCAGCAGCCTGCTGGGGGGACAGGGTCTTGGAAACACCATATATTTT	CASSLLGGQGLGNTIYF
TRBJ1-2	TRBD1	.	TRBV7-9	TGTGCCAGCAGCGTCGACAGGGTTCGAGGCTACACCTTC	CASSVDRVRGYTF
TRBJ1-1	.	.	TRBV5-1	TGCGCCAGCAGCCTAAATAGCGGGATGAACACTGAAGCTTTCTTT	CASSLNSGMNTEAFF
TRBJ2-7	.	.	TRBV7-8	TGTGCCAGCAGCTTCTTACAGGGCCCCCCGGAGCAGTACTTC	CASSFLQGPPEQYF
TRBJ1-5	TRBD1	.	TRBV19	TGTGCCAGTAGTACTACAGGGGGCAGACAGCCCCAGCATTTT	CASSTTGGRQPQHF